The TCR beta chain under discussion was sequenced for a study of shared clonotypes between healthy human individuals. Study background: Per donor, CD8 memory used one plate, CD8 naive used two, CD4 memory used three and CD4 naive used three.

On this clone itself: Its cognate antigen is unknown.

Germline CDR1 and CDR2: SGHVS and FNYEAQ. The CDR3 loop spans 18 amino acids. Per the original methods: Because ImmunoSEQ provided only junction sequences with no quality scores, the filtering differed. The data were produced by immunoSEQ multiplex PCR, yet TCRdb's version contains in-frame clones alone and is incomplete. V and J calls and clone size follow that table, whereas D and trimming were derived from the DNA. The table has 500,000 to 550,000 clones, approximately 95% seen once. Overall study results and limits: The study found lower generation probabilities in non-shared clonotypes than in those shared by all four donors.

The sample taken for sequencing was naive CD4+ T cells sorted from blood. Sample subset: CD45RA+ positively selected. The origin of this receptor is a woman in her twenties or thirties in good health. J is TRBJ2-5 and V is TRBV7-6, with 15 bases that match TRBD2. Near its end, the DNA agrees better with TRBJ2-7, so the J call may be wrong. The DNA of the CDR3 is TGTGCCAGCAGCTTCGGACTAGCGGGAGGGCCGCTCTCCTACGAGCAGTACTTC. Translated: CASSFGLAGGPLSYEQYF.